The rows below give T cell receptor beta chains drawn from one sample of a study of PD-1 blockade in classical Hodgkin lymphoma. Using immunoSEQ multiplex PCR, the repertoire was profiled, and TCRdb retains in-frame clones only, with some absent. The table has about 98,000 clones, 80% to 95% seen once. Here the sequenced sample was peripheral blood mononuclear cells (PBMCs), taken at baseline. The origin of the receptors is a human donor with classical Hodgkin lymphoma. Both conserved end residues are part of each CDR3. Each record gives: J gene, V gene, clone size, D gene, CDR3 protein, CDR3 DNA. A D gene is named only where the DNA matches it firmly. Expanded clones are given a class, and other clones once, few, many or no size at all.

TRBJ2-1 TRBV9 . . CASSVGGIRDNEQFF TGTGCCAGCAGCGTAGGCGGGATTAGAGACAATGAGCAGTTCTTC
TRBJ2-1 TRBV5-4 . . CASSLGISSYNEQFF TGTGCCAGCAGCTTGGGTATAAGCTCCTACAATGAGCAGTTCTTC
TRBJ1-5 TRBV19 . . CASATTAYSNQPQHF TGTGCCAGTGCTACGACAGCTTATAGCAATCAGCCCCAGCATTTT
TRBJ1-2 TRBV5-1 . . CASSLPEDGYTF TGCGCCAGCAGCTTGCCTGAGGATGGCTACACCTTC
TRBJ2-1 TRBV10-1 . . CASSATWVGRVNEQFF TGCGCCAGCAGTGCGACCTGGGTTGGCAGGGTCAATGAGCAGTTCTTC
TRBJ2-7 TRBV5-6 . . CASSLGGYEQYF TGTGCCAGCAGCTTAGGGGGGTACGAGCAGTACTTC
TRBJ2-1 TRBV6-6 once TRBD2 CASSYFLAGAYNEQFF TGTGCCAGCAGTTACTTTCTAGCGGGAGCCTACAATGAGCAGTTCTTC
TRBJ2-7 TRBV11-2 . . CASSFLEQYF TGTGCCAGCAGCTTCTTAGAGCAGTACTTC
TRBJ1-2 TRBV27 . . CASSPTGIFYGYTF TGTGCCAGCAGCCCGACAGGAATTTTCTATGGCTACACCTTC
TRBJ2-1 TRBV11-2 . TRBD1 CASSQDRGHEQFF TGTGCCAGCAGCCAAGACAGGGGGCATGAGCAGTTCTTC